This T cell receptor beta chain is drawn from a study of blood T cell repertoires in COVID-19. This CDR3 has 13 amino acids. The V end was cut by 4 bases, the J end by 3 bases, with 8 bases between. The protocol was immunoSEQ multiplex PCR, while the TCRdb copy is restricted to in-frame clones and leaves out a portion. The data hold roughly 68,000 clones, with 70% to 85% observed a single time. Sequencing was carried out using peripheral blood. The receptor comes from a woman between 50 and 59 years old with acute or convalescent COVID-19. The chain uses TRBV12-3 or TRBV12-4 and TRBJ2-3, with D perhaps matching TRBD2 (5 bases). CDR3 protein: CASSWTVTDTQYF. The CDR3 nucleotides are TGTGCCAGCAGTTGGACTGTAACAGATACGCAGTATTTT.